The clone carrying this T cell receptor (beta chain) was observed at least ten times. Its target is unknown. CDR1 GTSNPN and CDR2 SVGIG come from the germline V gene (reference sequence). The CDR3 spans 15 residues. The V end was cut by 2 bases, the J end by 0 bases, with 14 bases between. For the second PCR, which ran for about 7 to 11 cycles, a sample-barcoded 5' primer and a J-beta primer mix were used. Samples each returned at least 3 million CDR3-containing paired-end reads. TCRdb re-called the 5' RACE reads through MiXCR, storing one row per CDR3 protein. The data show about 1.7 million distinct CDR3 sequences, roughly 27% seen once. These data originate in a study of blood T cells in healthy people across ages. Study results and caveats: It was not possible, with unsorted PBMCs, to conclusively compare naive and antigen-experienced cells. It was the long-lived donors that had more naive CD4+ cells and higher diversity than aged donors.

Approximately 9 milliliters of peripheral blood were drawn from each donor into EDTA-treated tubes. The origin of this receptor is a woman aged 25 to 45 in good health. The sample consisted of blood. The chain recombines TRBV30 with TRBJ2-7, with D perhaps TRBD2 (6 bases). DNA of the CDR3: TGTGCCTGGAGTAACCGGGACGGGAGCTCCTACGAGCAGTACTTC. Its protein product is CAWSNRDGSSYEQYF.